Presented here are 10 T cell receptor beta chains from one specimen sequenced in a study of post-analysis software for immune sequencing data. Built from TCR beta cDNA, the libraries had unique molecular identifiers in them. MiXCR was run by TCRdb on the PCR reads, yielding one entry per CDR3 protein. This sample yields about 500,000 distinct CDR3 sequences, of which around 40% are seen a single time; about an eighth belongs to the top ten. Their target antigens are unknown. Study-wide results and caveats: TRBV5-6, TRBV5-1 and TRBV20-1 were among several TRBV segments more frequent in patients than controls.

The sample consisted of blood. The receptors were gathered from a girl aged 5-17 years with multiple sclerosis.

The chain carries TRBV20-1 and TRBJ2-1; D unclear. This CDR3 has 12 residues. CDR1 and CDR2 (germline): DFQATT, SNEGSKA (reference sequence). The ends were cut back, 5 bases at V and 4 bases at J, with 9 bases in the middle. CDR3 nucleotide sequence: TGCAGTGCTCAGCTTAAGTACAATGAGCAGTTCTTC. Amino acids: CSAQLKYNEQFF.

This clonotype has just a few counts. This chain links TRBV20-1 with TRBJ2-5; D possibly corresponds to TRBD1 (6 bases). The J call may be in error: the DNA end matches TRBJ2-7 better. CDR3 length: 14 amino acids. The germline CDR1 and CDR2 sequences are DFQATT and SNEGSKA (reference sequence). Written as DNA, the CDR3 is TGCAGTGCTAGAGAGGGGGCGGAAGGCTACGAGCAGTACTTC. This translates into CSAREGAEGYEQYF.

V gene TRBV5-1 combines with J gene TRBJ2-3; a possible D gene is TRBD2 (5 bases). This CDR3 region has 14 residues. Germline V gene sequence: CDR1 SGHRS, CDR2 YFSETQ. The V gene lost 0 bases and the J gene lost 4 bases, with 9 bases spanning the gap. For the CDR3, the DNA is TGCGCCAGCAGCTTGGGAGGAGGAGCAGATACGCAGTATTTT. Translated: CASSLGGGADTQYF. The complete variable domain, with remaining parts taken from reference TRBV5-1 and TRBJ2-3, reads KAGVTQTPRYLIKTRGQQVTLSCSPISGHRSVSWYQQTPGQGLQFLFEYFSETQRNKGNFPGRFSGRQFSNSRSEMNVSTLELGDSALYLCASSLGGGADTQYFGPGTRLTVL.

The rearrangement joins TRBV7-9 to TRBJ2-4, with 10 bases fitting TRBD1. The J call is in doubt because the DNA end fits TRBJ2-7 better. The CDR3 consists of 16 residues. Germline V gene sequence: CDR1 SEHNR, CDR2 FQNEAQ (reference sequence). In DNA, the CDR3 is TGTGCCAGCAGCCGACAGGGGGCCTTCGTCGTCTACGAGCAGTACTTC. Protein sequence: CASSRQGAFVVYEQYF.

The DNA of the CDR3 is TGTGCCAGCAGCTTAGAACTGAAATACGAGCAGTACTTC. This encodes CASSLELKYEQYF. The chain uses TRBV7-6 and TRBJ2-7; D unclear. Germline V gene data show CDR1 as SGHVS and CDR2 as FNYEAQ. The V and J ends lost 1 base and 4 bases respectively, with 8 bases between them. The CDR3 spans 13 residues.

The CDR3, as DNA: TGTGCCAGCAGTAGTCAGACCGGTGGCACTGAAGCTTTCTTT. This gives the protein CASSSQTGGTEAFF. This chain uses TRBV6-1 with TRBJ1-1; D remains ambiguous. The germline V gene encodes CDR1 MNHNS and CDR2 SASEGT. This CDR3 has 14 residues. V lost 5 bases, J lost 4 bases, and 14 bases lay in between.

CDR3 in DNA: TGTGCCAGCAGCCAGGACTTGAGGAGCACAGATACGCAGTATTTT. As protein: CASSQDLRSTDTQYF. The chain is built from TRBV4-2 and TRBJ2-3, with a weak D call TRBD2 (5 bases). There are 15 residues in the CDR3. CDR1 is LGHNA, CDR2 YNFKEQ, per germline. V lost 3 bases, J lost 0 bases, and 10 bases lay in between.

The chain couples TRBV29-1 to TRBJ2-4; 9 nucleotides agree with TRBD1. The J call may be mistaken, given a closer DNA end match to TRBJ2-7. Germline loops: CDR1 SQVTM, CDR2 ANQGSEA. The CDR3 sequence is 14 residues long. CDR3 DNA: TGCAGCAGGGGAAGGGACAGGGAACTCTACGAGCAGTACTTC. This codes for CSRGRDRELYEQYF.

As regards this clonotype: Compared with germline, one end of the junction differs, possibly owing to a read error. V and J are TRBV6-5 and TRBJ1-5; no clear D gene. Germline V CDR1 and CDR2: MNHEY, SVGAGI. The CDR3 is made up of 14 amino acids. The CDR3 DNA is TGTGACAGCAGTTACTCTCCCCGGACTCCAGCCCAGCATTTT. This sequence encodes CDSSYSPRTPAQHF.

This clonotype occurred a few times. The chain couples TRBV4-2 to TRBJ2-3, with 8 nucleotides matching TRBD2. This CDR3 has 15 residues. Germline CDR1 and CDR2: LGHNA and YNFKEQ. The ends lost 3 bases at V and 0 bases at J; junction bases unmatched: 2. CDR3 nucleotides: TGTGCCAGCAGCCACTCGGGAGGGAGCACAGATACGCAGTATTTT. Its translation: CASSHSGGSTDTQYF.